Listed here are 28 T cell receptor beta chains from one sample, sequenced in a study of cytomegalovirus exposure and HLA in healthy donors. 13 Jbeta primers and 60 Vbeta primers were used for the PCR. Sequencing used immunoSEQ multiplex PCR; TCRdb keeps in-frame clones, though not all of them. The data hold 110,000 to 150,000 clones, with roughly 70% observed a single time. Source material: PBMCs. All receptors come from a woman between 40 and 55 years old in good health and CMV-seronegative.

The chain links TRBV5-1 to TRBJ2-5; 9 bases fit TRBD1. The DNA matches TRBJ2-7 better at its end, which makes the J call doubtful. Germline CDR1 and CDR2: SGHRS and YFSETQ. The CDR3 has 15 amino acids. Written as DNA, the CDR3 is TGCGCCAGCAGCGGTCACGGACAGGGGCCCTACGAGCAGTACTTC. Translated: CASSGHGQGPYEQYF.

The genes are TRBV28 and TRBJ2-7; possible D gene TRBD1, 6 bases. V gave up 3 bases and J gave up 3 bases, with 12 bases separating them. The CDR3 length is 14 residues. CDR1 is MDHEN, CDR2 SYDVKM, per germline. CDR3 protein: CASSFRTVVYEQYF. For the CDR3, the DNA is TGTGCCAGCAGTTTCCGGACAGTCGTCTACGAGCAGTACTTC.

The chain employs TRBV9 and TRBJ2-5; 8 positions agree with TRBD1. From germline, CDR1 is SGDLS and CDR2 YYNGEE. J gave up 3 bases and V 0 bases, and 1 base lay outside the gene matches. The CDR3 extends over 14 amino acids. The CDR3 bases are TGTGCCAGCAGCGTAGGGGGACAGGAAGAGACCCAGTACTTC. Translating it yields CASSVGGQEETQYF.

The chain employs TRBV5-1 and TRBJ2-3, with D possibly matching TRBD2 (6 bases). The CDR3 covers 14 residues. The V gene lost 4 bases and the J gene lost 1 base, with 10 bases spanning the gap. Germline V gene data show CDR1 as SGHRS and CDR2 as YFSETQ. CDR3 coding DNA: TGCGCCAGCAGCGTGGGGGGAGGCACAGATACGCAGTATTTT. Translated, it gives CASSVGGGTDTQYF.

The rearrangement links TRBV6-1 to TRBJ1-4; D is undetermined. The germline V gene encodes CDR1 MNHNS and CDR2 SASEGT. The V end lost 8 bases, the J end lost 3 bases, and 13 bases lay between the germline ends. The CDR3 is made up of 14 amino acids. CDR3 nucleotides: TGTGCCAGCGGATACAAGGAGGCTAATGAAAAACTGTTTTTT. Encoded protein: CASGYKEANEKLFF.

Regarding this clone: At one boundary the junction diverges from the germline segment, which might be a read error. V usage is TRBV18 and J usage is TRBJ2-1; 10 nucleotides align to TRBD2. Per germline, CDR1 KGHSH and CDR2 LQKENI. This CDR3 contains 17 residues. This chain's CDR3 is CASSPLAGIPPDNEQFF. The CDR3 DNA reads TGTGCCAGCTCCCCACTAGCGGGAATCCCCCCAGACAATGAGCAGTTCTTC.

In DNA, the CDR3 is TGTGCCAGCAGTTTGGACAGCACGGGAACCTACGAGCAGTACTTC. Protein sequence: CASSLDSTGTYEQYF. The J gene is TRBJ2-5, the V gene TRBV6-6, with D perhaps matching TRBD1 (6 bases). Gene TRBJ2-7 matches the end of the DNA better, so the J call may be wrong. Germline V gene data show CDR1 as MNHNY and CDR2 as SVGAGI (reference sequence). The CDR3 totals 15 residues.

The gene calls are TRBV10-2 and TRBJ2-5, with 7 bases fitting TRBD1. The closer fit of TRBJ2-7 to the DNA end suggests the J call may be wrong. Germline-derived CDR1 and CDR2 are WSHSY and SAAADI. CDR3 length: 12 residues. CDR3 amino acids: CATETGSYEQYF. As DNA, the CDR3 is TGCGCCACCGAGACAGGGTCCTACGAGCAGTACTTC.

This sequence joins TRBV18 and TRBJ2-7; 7 positions match TRBD1. Looked up from germline, CDR1 is KGHSH and CDR2 is LQKENI. The J segment lost 0 bases and the V segment lost 6 bases, leaving 8 bases of the junction unmatched. The CDR3 extends over 15 amino acids. The CDR3 DNA reads as TGTGCCAGCTCGCAGTCCGACAGGGCCTCCTACGAGCAGTACTTC. It is translated as CASSQSDRASYEQYF.

The genes are TRBV6-1 and TRBJ1-2; tentative D call: TRBD1 (5 bases). There are 13 residues in the CDR3. Germline assignment: CDR1 MNHNS and CDR2 SASEGT. Deletions cut 1 base from V and 5 bases from J, with 8 bases between. The CDR3 protein is CASSEGGGYGYTF. The CDR3, as DNA: TGTGCCAGCAGTGAAGGGGGGGGATATGGCTACACCTTC.

This sequence joins TRBV28 and TRBJ1-5; no definite D call. Germline CDR1 and CDR2: MDHEN and SYDVKM. The CDR3 length is 14 residues. V lost 5 bases and J lost 0, with 8 bases in between. As DNA, the CDR3 is TGTGCCAGCAGTCTAGGAGATAGCAATCAGCCCCAGCATTTT. Amino acid sequence: CASSLGDSNQPQHF.

The V call is TRBV28, the J call TRBJ1-1; 7 nucleotides align to TRBD1. The CDR3 is 13 amino acids. The V gene's germline CDR1 is MDHEN and CDR2 SYDVKM. With 3 bases clipped from V and 6 bases from J, the junction kept 4 bases outside the gene matches. The CDR3, as DNA: TGTGCCAGCAGTTTGCCAGACAGGGCTGAAGCTTTCTTT. As protein: CASSLPDRAEAFF.

The rearrangement uses TRBV6-5 and TRBJ1-1; D call uncertain. V was clipped by 0 bases and J by 2 bases, with 10 bases between them. From germline, CDR1 is MNHEY and CDR2 SVGAGI. The CDR3 covers 15 residues. CDR3 region: CASSYSNRVNTEAFF. CDR3 DNA sequence: TGTGCCAGCAGTTACTCGAACAGAGTTAACACTGAAGCTTTCTTT.

Comments on this clone: At one boundary the junction diverges from the germline segment, which might be a read error. The chain combines TRBV7-9 with TRBJ2-7; a weak D match, TRBD1 (6 bases). The length of the CDR3 is 13 residues. Germline V gene sequence: CDR1 SEHNR, CDR2 FQNEAQ (reference sequence). This chain's CDR3 is CSSSHRVSYEQYF. The DNA of the CDR3 is TGTTCCAGCAGCCACAGGGTCTCCTACGAGCAGTACTTC.

CDR3 sequence (DNA): TGCGCCAGCAGCCCGAGCCTTCAAGAGACCCAGTACTTC. Its protein product is CASSPSLQETQYF. V is TRBV5-1 and J is TRBJ2-5; D is uncertain. CDR3 length: 13 amino acids. Trimming left V 4 bases short and J 2 bases short, with 9 bases between. Germline V gene sequence: CDR1 SGHRS, CDR2 YFSETQ.

This chain joins TRBV18 and TRBJ2-2; TRBD2 matches at 9 bases. The CDR3 is made up of 15 amino acids. Germline trimming cut 3 bases from V and 7 bases from J; bases unmatched to any gene: 6. CDR1 and CDR2 from the germline V gene are KGHSH and LQKENI. CDR3 protein: CASSPWTSVDGELFF. CDR3 nucleotides: TGTGCCAGCTCACCTTGGACTAGCGTCGACGGGGAGCTGTTTTTT.

This clone has a single count. CDR3 DNA: TGTGCCTGGAGGTACTTCCCAAGCGGGAGGGCCCCGAATGAGCAGTTCTTC. Translation gives CAWRYFPSGRAPNEQFF. The V and J genes are TRBV30 and TRBJ2-1; TRBD2 aligns across 10 bases. Germline V gene lookup returns CDR1 GTSNPN and CDR2 SVGIG (reference sequence). Trimming cost V 3 bases and J 7 bases; bases outside gene matches: 15. This CDR3 has 17 amino acids. Using reference TRBV30 and TRBJ2-1 for the parts outside the CDR3, the full variable domain is SQTIHQWPATLVQPVGSPLSLECTVEGTSNPNLYWYRQAAGRGLQLLFYSVGIGQISSEVPQNLSASRPQDRQFILSSKKLLLSDSGFYLCAWRYFPSGRAPNEQFFGPGTRLTVL.

The chain joins TRBV7-9 to TRBJ2-5; 7 nucleotides match TRBD1. Germline CDR1 and CDR2: SEHNR and FQNEAQ (reference sequence). This CDR3 region has 14 residues. V dropped 5 bases and J dropped 5; count of bases not matched to a gene: 8. The DNA of the CDR3 is TGTGCCAGCAGCCCGACGACAGGGAAGGAGACCCAGTACTTC. Translated: CASSPTTGKETQYF.

In DNA form, the CDR3 reads TGTGCCAGTAGTATATACAGGCAAGGATCCTACAATGAGCAGTTCTTC. It encodes CASSIYRQGSYNEQFF. This chain joins TRBV19 and TRBJ2-1, with a possible D match to TRBD1 (5 bases). This CDR3 comprises 16 residues. Germline values: CDR1 LNHDA, CDR2 SQIVND (reference sequence). Trimming shortened V by 2 bases and J by 1 base, and 12 bases separated the two germline ends.

This clone was picked up a small number of times. This chain links TRBV5-8 with TRBJ1-5, with D possibly being TRBD1 (6 bases). The CDR3 totals 14 residues. Germline V gene data show CDR1 as SGHTS and CDR2 as YDEGEE. Trimming pared 4 bases from V and 2 bases from J, leaving 10 bases between. CDR3 nucleotide sequence: TGTGCCAGCAGCCTCAGGGGTGGCAATCAGCCCCAGCATTTT. Translated: CASSLRGGNQPQHF.

The gene calls are TRBV2 and TRBJ1-2; a weak D match, TRBD1 (5 bases). Germline V lookup: CDR1 SNHLY, CDR2 FYNNEI. This CDR3 is 14 amino acids long. The V end lost 6 bases, the J end lost 5 bases, and 16 bases lay between the germline ends. The CDR3 sequence is CASSRDSPVYGYTF. CDR3 nucleotide sequence: TGTGCCAGCAGCAGAGACAGCCCCGTTTATGGCTACACCTTC.

The chain combines TRBV19 with TRBJ2-1; 10 bases line up with TRBD2. Trimming at V came to 0 bases and at J to 6 bases, leaving 8 bases not matched to a gene. The germline CDR1 and CDR2 sequences are LNHDA and SQIVND (reference sequence). The CDR3 has 17 residues. The CDR3 region has the DNA TGTGCCAGTAGTATAGATCAGGAACTAGCGGGATTCAATGAGCAGTTCTTC. Protein product: CASSIDQELAGFNEQFF.

This chain uses TRBV6-5 with TRBJ2-7; a possible D gene is TRBD1 (5 bases). Germline V gene lookup returns CDR1 MNHEY and CDR2 SVGAGI. The CDR3 has 15 amino acids. With 2 bases removed from V and 5 bases from J, the gap between germline ends came to 16 bases. In DNA, the CDR3 is TGTGCCAGCAGTTACGATATGCGGACAATAAACGAGCAGTACTTC. Encoded protein: CASSYDMRTINEQYF.

The chain joins TRBV6-5 to TRBJ1-2; D might be TRBD1 (6 bases). V shed 6 bases and J shed 2 bases, with 13 bases lying between them. Germline CDR1 MNHEY, CDR2 SVGAGI. The CDR3 sequence is 14 residues long. Here the CDR3 reads CASSLIRGNYGYTF. In nucleotides, the CDR3 is TGTGCCAGCAGCCTTATCAGGGGAAACTATGGCTACACCTTC.

This clone has just one count. The rearrangement joins TRBV7-9 to TRBJ2-1, with 7 bases aligning to TRBD2. V lost 4 bases, J lost 1 base, and 4 bases stayed unmatched. Germline loops: CDR1 SEHNR, CDR2 FQNEAQ (reference sequence). The CDR3 extends over 15 amino acids. The CDR3 reads CASSSTGGSYNEQFF. Here the CDR3 DNA reads TGTGCCAGCAGCTCTACGGGGGGTTCCTACAATGAGCAGTTCTTC.

The gene calls are TRBV5-1 and TRBJ2-5; 7 nucleotides align to TRBD2. The end of the DNA is better explained by TRBJ2-7, so the J call may be wrong. CDR3 length equals 15 residues. CDR1 SGHRS and CDR2 YFSETQ come from the germline V gene. The CDR3 protein is CASSLGSGEPYEQYF. In nucleotides, the CDR3 is TGCGCCAGCAGCTTGGGGAGCGGGGAACCCTACGAGCAGTACTTC.

J is TRBJ1-6 and V is TRBV7-8; no clear D gene. V lost 0 bases, J lost 9 bases, and 9 bases lay in between. CDR3 length: 14 amino acids. Germline V gives CDR1 SGHVS, CDR2 FQNEAQ. CDR3 residues: CASSLARGVSPLHF. The DNA of the CDR3 is TGTGCCAGCAGCTTAGCTCGGGGTGTTTCACCCCTCCACTTT.

This clone was recorded a few times. The chain employs TRBV6-1 and TRBJ2-7; 8 bases agree with TRBD1. CDR1 is MNHNS, CDR2 SASEGT, per germline. The V and J ends lost 9 bases and 0 bases, in that order; junction bases with no gene match: 10. This CDR3 is 15 amino acids long. CDR3: CASSPGQDSSYEQYF. CDR3 nucleotides: TGTGCCAGTTCCCCGGGACAGGATAGCTCCTACGAGCAGTACTTC.